This TCR beta chain originates from a study of CD8 T cells in ankylosing spondylitis. TCRdb redid the calling of the 5' RACE reads with MiXCR, one entry per CDR3 protein. The sample holds almost 250,000 distinct CDR3 sequences; roughly 32% are singletons and the top ten take about 4.2%. The germline gives CDR1 SNHLY, CDR2 FYNNEI. The CDR3 extends over 18 amino acids. Trimming cost V 1 base and J 5 bases; bases outside gene matches: 13. The sequence was obtained from a male donor with ankylosing spondylitis or in good health (not recorded which). The chain carries TRBV2 and TRBJ2-1; the match to TRBD1 covers 8 bases. The sequencing input was blood, either unsorted or a sorted T cell fraction (not recorded which). CDR3 nucleotides: TGTGCCAGCAGTGAAGGTAGGAGTCTACAGGGGGACCACAATGAGCAGTTCTTC. It codes for CASSEGRSLQGDHNEQFF.